This TCR beta chain is from a study of T-cell reconstitution after alpha-beta-depleted transplantation in children. For TCRbeta, the library was prepared with unique molecular identifiers. TCRdb fed the PCR reads into MiXCR, producing one record per CDR3 protein. The sample shows fewer than 700,000 distinct CDR3 sequences, 23% of them seen only once. The CDR3 totals 11 residues. Looked up from germline, CDR1 is WNHNN and CDR2 is SYGVQD (reference sequence). V dropped 8 bases and J dropped 5 bases, with 9 bases sitting between them. There are a few counts of this clonotype. This TCR was recovered from a boy in the first two years of life who had a stem cell transplant for acute myeloid leukemia, so the T cells may come from the graft donor. The sample consisted of PBMCs, mostly from graft donor cells, taken 360 days after TCRalphabeta/CD19-depleted stem cell transplant. V usage is TRBV10-1 and J usage is TRBJ2-5; unclear D gene. The CDR3 DNA reads as TGCGCCAGCGGCACATCGGAGACCCAGTACTTC. Amino acids: CASGTSETQYF.